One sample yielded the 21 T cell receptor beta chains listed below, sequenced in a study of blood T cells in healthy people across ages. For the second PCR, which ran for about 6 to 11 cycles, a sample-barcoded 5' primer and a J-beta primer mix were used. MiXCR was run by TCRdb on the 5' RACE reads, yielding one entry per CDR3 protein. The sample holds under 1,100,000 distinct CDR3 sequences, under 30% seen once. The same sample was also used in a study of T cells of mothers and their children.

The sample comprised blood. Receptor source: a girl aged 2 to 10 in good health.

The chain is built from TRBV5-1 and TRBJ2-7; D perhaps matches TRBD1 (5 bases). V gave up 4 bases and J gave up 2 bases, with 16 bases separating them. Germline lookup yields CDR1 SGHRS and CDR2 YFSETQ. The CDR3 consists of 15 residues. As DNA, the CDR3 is TGCGCCAGCAGCCCCCGGCAGGGTGTCACCTACGAGCAGTACTTC. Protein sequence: CASSPRQGVTYEQYF. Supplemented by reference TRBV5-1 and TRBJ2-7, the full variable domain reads KAGVTQTPRYLIKTRGQQVTLSCSPISGHRSVSWYQQTPGQGLQFLFEYFSETQRNKGNFPGRFSGRQFSNSRSEMNVSTLELGDSALYLCASSPRQGVTYEQYFGPGTRLTVT.

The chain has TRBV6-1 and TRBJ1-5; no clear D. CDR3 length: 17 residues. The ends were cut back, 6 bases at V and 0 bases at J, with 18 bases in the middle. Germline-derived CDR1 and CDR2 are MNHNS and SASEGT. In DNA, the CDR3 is TGTGCCAGCAGACCCGGCGGAACAGATTATAGCAATCAGCCCCAGCATTTT. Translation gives CASRPGGTDYSNQPQHF.

This CDR3 is CASLQGTNEKLFF. CDR3 nucleotide sequence: TGTGCCAGCCTCCAGGGCACTAATGAAAAACTGTTTTTT. The V call is TRBV12-3 or TRBV12-4, the J call TRBJ1-4; a possible D gene is TRBD1 (5 bases). The germline V and J ends were trimmed by 8 bases and 2 bases, with 9 bases remaining between them. The CDR3 has 13 residues.

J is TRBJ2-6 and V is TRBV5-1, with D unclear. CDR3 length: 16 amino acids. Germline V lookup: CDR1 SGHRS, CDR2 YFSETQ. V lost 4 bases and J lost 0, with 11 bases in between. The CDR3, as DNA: TGCGCCAGCAGCCCCGTACTATCCTCTGGGGCCAACGTCCTGACTTTC. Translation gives CASSPVLSSGANVLTF.

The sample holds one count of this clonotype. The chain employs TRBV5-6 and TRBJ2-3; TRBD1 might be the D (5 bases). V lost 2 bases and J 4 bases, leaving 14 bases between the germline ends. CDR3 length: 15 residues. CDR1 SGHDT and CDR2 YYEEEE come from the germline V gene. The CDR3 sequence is CASSFRRGSADTQYF. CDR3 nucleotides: TGTGCCAGCAGCTTTCGTAGGGGAAGCGCAGATACGCAGTATTTT.

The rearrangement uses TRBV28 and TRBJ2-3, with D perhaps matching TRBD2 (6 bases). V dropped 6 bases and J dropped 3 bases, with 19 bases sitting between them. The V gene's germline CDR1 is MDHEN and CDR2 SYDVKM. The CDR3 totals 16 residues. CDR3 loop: CASRRTEVGGTDTQYF. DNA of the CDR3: TGTGCCAGCAGGCGAACGGAGGTCGGGGGAACAGATACGCAGTATTTT.

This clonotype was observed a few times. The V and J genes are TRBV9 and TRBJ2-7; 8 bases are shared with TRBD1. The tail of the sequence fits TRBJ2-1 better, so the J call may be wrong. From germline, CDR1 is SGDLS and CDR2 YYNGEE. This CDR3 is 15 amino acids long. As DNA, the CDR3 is TGTGCCAGCAGCACCGACGGGACAGGTTACAATGAGCAGTTCTTC. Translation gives CASSTDGTGYNEQFF.

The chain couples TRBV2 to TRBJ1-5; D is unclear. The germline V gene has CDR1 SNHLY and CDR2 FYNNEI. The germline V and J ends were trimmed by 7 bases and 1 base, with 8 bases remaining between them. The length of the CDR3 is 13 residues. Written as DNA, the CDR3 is TGTGCCAGCACCTTAGACAGCAATCAGCCCCAGCATTTT. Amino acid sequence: CASTLDSNQPQHF.

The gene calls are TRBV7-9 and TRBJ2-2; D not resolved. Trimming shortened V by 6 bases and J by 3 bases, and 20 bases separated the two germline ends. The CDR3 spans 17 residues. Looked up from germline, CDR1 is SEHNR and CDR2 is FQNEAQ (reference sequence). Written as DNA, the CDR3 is TGTGCCAGCAGTTCCACCCCGGGTCCCCTCGACACCGGGGAGCTGTTTTTT. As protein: CASSSTPGPLDTGELFF.

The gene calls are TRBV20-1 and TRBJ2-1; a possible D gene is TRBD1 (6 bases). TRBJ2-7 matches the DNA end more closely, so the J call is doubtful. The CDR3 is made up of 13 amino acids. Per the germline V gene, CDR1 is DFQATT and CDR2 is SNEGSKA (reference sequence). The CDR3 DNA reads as TGCAGTGCTAGAGAAGGGGGAGTAGACGAGCAGTACTTC. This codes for CSAREGGVDEQYF.

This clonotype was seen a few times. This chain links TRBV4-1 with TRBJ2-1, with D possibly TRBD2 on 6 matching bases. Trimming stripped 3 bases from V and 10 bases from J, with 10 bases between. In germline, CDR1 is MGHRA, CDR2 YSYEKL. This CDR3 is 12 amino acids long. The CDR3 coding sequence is TGCGCCAGCAGCCACGGAGGGAAGGAGCAGTTCTTC. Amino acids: CASSHGGKEQFF.

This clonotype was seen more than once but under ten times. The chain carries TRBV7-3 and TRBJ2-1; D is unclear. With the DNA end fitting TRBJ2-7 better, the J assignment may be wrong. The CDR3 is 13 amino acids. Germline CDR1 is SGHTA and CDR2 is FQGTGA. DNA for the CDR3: TGTGCCAGCAGCCCATACAGATCTCGAGAGCAGTACTTC. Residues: CASSPYRSREQYF.

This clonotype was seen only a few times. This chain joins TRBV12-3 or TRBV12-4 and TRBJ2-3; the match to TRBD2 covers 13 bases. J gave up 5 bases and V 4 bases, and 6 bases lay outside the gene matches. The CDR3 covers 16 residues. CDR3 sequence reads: CASSSTSGRAEDTQYF. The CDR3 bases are TGTGCCAGCAGTTCCACTAGCGGGAGGGCCGAAGATACGCAGTATTTT.

The CDR3 region is CASSPVAGDVETQYF. CDR3 coding DNA: TGTGCCAGCTCACCAGTCGCAGGGGATGTGGAGACCCAGTACTTC. This rearrangement joins TRBV18 to TRBJ2-1, with D perhaps TRBD1 (6 bases). Near its end, the DNA agrees better with TRBJ2-5, so the J call may be wrong. CDR1 and CDR2 (germline): KGHSH, LQKENI. This CDR3 spans 15 amino acids.

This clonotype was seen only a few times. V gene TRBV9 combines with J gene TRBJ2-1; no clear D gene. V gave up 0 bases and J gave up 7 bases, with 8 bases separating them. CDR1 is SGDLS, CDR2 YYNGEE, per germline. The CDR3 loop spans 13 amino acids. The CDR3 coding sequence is TGTGCCAGCAGCGTAGTACCCGGGAATGAGCAGTTCTTC. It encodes CASSVVPGNEQFF.

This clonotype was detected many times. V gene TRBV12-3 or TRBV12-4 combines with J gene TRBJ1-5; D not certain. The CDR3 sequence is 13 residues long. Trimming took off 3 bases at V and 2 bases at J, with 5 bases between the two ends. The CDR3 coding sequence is TGTGCCAGCAGTTTTCTAGGCAATCAGCCCCAGCATTTT. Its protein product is CASSFLGNQPQHF.

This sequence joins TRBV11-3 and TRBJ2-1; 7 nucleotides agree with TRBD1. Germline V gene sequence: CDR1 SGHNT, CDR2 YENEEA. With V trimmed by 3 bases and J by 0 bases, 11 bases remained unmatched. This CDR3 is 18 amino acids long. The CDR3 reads CASSFGQGTANSYNEQFF. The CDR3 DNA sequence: TGTGCCAGCAGCTTTGGTCAGGGGACAGCCAACTCCTACAATGAGCAGTTCTTC.

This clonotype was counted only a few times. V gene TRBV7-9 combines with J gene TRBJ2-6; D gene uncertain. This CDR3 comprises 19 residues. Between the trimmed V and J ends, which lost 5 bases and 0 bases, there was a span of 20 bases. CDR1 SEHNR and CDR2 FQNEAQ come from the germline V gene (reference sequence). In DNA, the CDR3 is TGTGCCAGCAGCCGTCGGCGTGCTTTCCCTCGCTCTGGGGCCAACGTCCTGACTTTC. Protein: CASSRRRAFPRSGANVLTF.

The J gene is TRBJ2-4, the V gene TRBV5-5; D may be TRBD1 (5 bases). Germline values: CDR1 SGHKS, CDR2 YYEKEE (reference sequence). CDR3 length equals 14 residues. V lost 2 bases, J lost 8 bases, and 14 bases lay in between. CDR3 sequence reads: CASSFSGNEDIQYF. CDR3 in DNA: TGTGCCAGCAGCTTCTCAGGGAATGAGGACATTCAGTACTTC.

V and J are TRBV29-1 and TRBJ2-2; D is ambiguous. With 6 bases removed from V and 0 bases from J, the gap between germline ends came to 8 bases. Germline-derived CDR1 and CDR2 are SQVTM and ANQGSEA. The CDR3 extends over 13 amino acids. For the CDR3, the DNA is TGCAGCGTCACAAAGACGAACACCGGGGAGCTGTTTTTT. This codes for CSVTKTNTGELFF.

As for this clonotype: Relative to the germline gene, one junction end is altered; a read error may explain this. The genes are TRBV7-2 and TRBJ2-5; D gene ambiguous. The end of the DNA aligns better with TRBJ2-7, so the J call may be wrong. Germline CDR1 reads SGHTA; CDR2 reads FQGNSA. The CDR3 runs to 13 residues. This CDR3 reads CASSFRNSNEQYF. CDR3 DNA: TGTGCCAGCAGCTTCCGCAACTCCAACGAGCAGTACTTC.